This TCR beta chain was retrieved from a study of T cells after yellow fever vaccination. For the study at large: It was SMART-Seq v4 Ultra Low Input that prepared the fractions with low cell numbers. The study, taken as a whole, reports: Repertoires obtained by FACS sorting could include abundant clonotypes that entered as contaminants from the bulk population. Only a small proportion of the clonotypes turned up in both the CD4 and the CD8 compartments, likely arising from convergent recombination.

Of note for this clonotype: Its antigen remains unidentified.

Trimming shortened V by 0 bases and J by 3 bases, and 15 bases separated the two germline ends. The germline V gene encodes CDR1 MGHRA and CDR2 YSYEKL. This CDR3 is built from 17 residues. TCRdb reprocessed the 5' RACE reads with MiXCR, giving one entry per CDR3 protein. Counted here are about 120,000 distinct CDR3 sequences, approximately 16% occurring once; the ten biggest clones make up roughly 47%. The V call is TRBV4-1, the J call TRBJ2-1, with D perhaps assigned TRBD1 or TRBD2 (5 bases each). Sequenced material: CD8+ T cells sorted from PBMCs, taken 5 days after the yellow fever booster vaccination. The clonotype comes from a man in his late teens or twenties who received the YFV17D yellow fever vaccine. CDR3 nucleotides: TGCGCCAGCAGCCAAGATATCAGTTCGGGGCGCTACAATGAGCAGTTCTTC. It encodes CASSQDISSGRYNEQFF.